The clone carrying this T cell receptor (beta chain) was counted a few times. What it binds is unknown. The data originate from a study of glioma-infiltrating T cells. Looking at the study overall: Samples included WHO grade II oligodendrogliomas or astrocytomas and initial-diagnosis grade IV glioblastomas. Glioma patients had dexamethasone for six or fewer days before surgery.

The CDR3 consists of 15 residues. V was clipped by 6 bases and J by 3 bases; unmatched bases: 11. Germline assignment: CDR1 MDHEN and CDR2 SYDVKM. Amplification of TCR alpha and beta CDR3 regions from RNA used iRepertoire nested multiplex PCR. TCRdb itself ran the multiplex PCR reads through MiXCR, one entry per CDR3 protein. The table lists around 390,000 distinct CDR3 sequences, about two fifths of them singletons, with 12% in the top ten. Overall study results and limits: A blood CDR3 motif signature was depleted in highly divergent patients.

The clonotype was recovered from a human donor with low-grade glioma or glioblastoma, undergoing nonglioma brain surgery, or in good health (not recorded which). Sequenced sample: glioma tissue, nonneoplastic brain tissue, or PBMCs (not recorded which). The chain has TRBV28 and TRBJ2-7; 7 nucleotides align to TRBD1. The CDR3 DNA is TGTGCCAGCAGGTCGTTGGGGACAGCTCTCTACGAGCAGTACTTC. This gives the protein CASRSLGTALYEQYF. Complete variable domain (other parts from reference TRBV28 and TRBJ2-7): DVKVTQSSRYLVKRTGEKVFLECVQDMDHENMFWYRQDPGLGLRLIYFSYDVKMKEKGDIPEGYSVSREKKERFSLILESASTNQTSMYLCASRSLGTALYEQYFGPGTRLTVT.